These 29 T cell receptor beta chains originate from one sample sequenced in a study of beta chain features in type 1 diabetes. The sequenced template was cDNA made from the entire isolated RNA. TCRdb keeps only in-frame clones here, not all; method: immunoSEQ multiplex PCR. This sample carries 38,000 or so clones, around 64% of them seen once, and the ten largest clones take roughly 2%. The sample consisted of Tregs from blood. The origin of the receptors is a woman aged 25-40 years in good health.

This chain joins TRBV29-1 and TRBJ1-1; D might be TRBD1 (5 bases). Looked up from germline, CDR1 is SQVTM and CDR2 is ANQGSEA. The V end was cut by 7 bases, the J end by 11 bases, with 23 bases between. The CDR3 runs 13 residues. The CDR3 region has the DNA TGCAGCGGTAAGCCGGGACTCGATTCTGGGGCTTTCTTT. Translation gives CSGKPGLDSGAFF.

This clone was recorded a few times. The chain joins TRBV5-1 to TRBJ2-3; TRBD1 matches 7 bases. The CDR3 has 15 amino acids. Germline V gene lookup returns CDR1 SGHRS and CDR2 YFSETQ. Trimming took 9 bases from V and 0 from J; bases not matched to a gene: 10. DNA for the CDR3: TGCGCCACCACGGGACAGCCCTCTAGCACAGATACGCAGTATTTT. It translates to CATTGQPSSTDTQYF.

The gene calls are TRBV7-9 and TRBJ1-1, with 7 bases that match TRBD1. The germline CDR1 and CDR2 sequences are SEHNR and FQNEAQ (reference sequence). J was trimmed by 4 bases and V by 3 bases; bases with no gene match: 5. This CDR3 contains 14 residues. CDR3 region: CASSFGTVRTEAFF. The DNA for the CDR3 is TGTGCCAGCAGCTTCGGGACAGTGCGCACTGAAGCTTTCTTT.

This clone is a singleton in its sample. This chain uses TRBV28 with TRBJ1-5; perhaps TRBD1 as D (6 bases). This CDR3 is 19 amino acids long. CDR1 is MDHEN, CDR2 SYDVKM, per germline. Trimming took off 0 bases at V and 1 base at J, with 19 bases between the two ends. This CDR3 is CASSLWGRGGRGSNQPQHF. DNA of the CDR3: TGTGCCAGCAGTTTATGGGGTAGGGGGGGGCGCGGGAGCAATCAGCCCCAGCATTTT.

The chain couples TRBV2 to TRBJ2-7; D is unclear. Per germline, CDR1 SNHLY and CDR2 FYNNEI. The V end was cut by 11 bases, the J end by 2 bases, with 7 bases between. The CDR3 is 10 amino acids. The CDR3 DNA reads TGTGCCGCTGGCACCTACGAGCAGTACTTC. Translating gives CAAGTYEQYF.

This chain uses TRBV29-1 with TRBJ1-2; D is unclear. V lost 0 bases to trimming and J lost 7 bases, with 18 bases between them. Germline V gives CDR1 SQVTM, CDR2 ANQGSEA. This CDR3 contains 15 residues. DNA of the CDR3: TGCAGCGTTGAAGAGGCGGTAGGAACCTACGGTGGCTACACCTTC. This sequence encodes CSVEEAVGTYGGYTF. The full variable domain, its missing parts supplied by reference TRBV29-1 and TRBJ1-2, is SAVISQKPSRDICQRGTSLTIQCQVDSQVTMMFWYRQQPGQSLTLIATANQGSEATYESGFVIDKFPISRPNLTFSTLTVSNMSPEDSSIYLCSVEEAVGTYGGYTFGSGTRLTVV.

The V and J genes are TRBV29-1 and TRBJ2-1, with a possible D match to TRBD2 (5 bases). Germline CDR1 is SQVTM and CDR2 is ANQGSEA. The CDR3 spans 14 residues. V was shortened by 3 bases and J by 5 bases, with 14 bases between the two germline ends. The CDR3 spells CSVEASMGHNEQFF. The CDR3 DNA reads TGCAGCGTTGAGGCTAGCATGGGCCACAATGAGCAGTTCTTC.

The CDR3 nucleotides read TGCGCCAGCAGCTGGTCCGGGACAGGGGGCCTCACCTATGGCTACACCTTC. Amino acids: CASSWSGTGGLTYGYTF. This chain joins TRBV5-1 and TRBJ1-2, with 12 nucleotides matching TRBD1. CDR1 is SGHRS and CDR2 is YFSETQ in the germline V gene. V gave up 3 bases and J gave up 4 bases; unmatched junction bases: 10. This CDR3 region has 17 residues.

The chain joins TRBV18 to TRBJ1-4, with D perhaps matching TRBD1 (5 bases). The CDR3 length is 14 residues. CDR1 KGHSH and CDR2 LQKENI come from the germline V gene. With 1 base removed from V and 3 bases from J, the gap between germline ends came to 6 bases. The CDR3 reads CASSPRGANEKLFF. The DNA for the CDR3 is TGTGCCAGCTCACCACGGGGCGCTAATGAAAAACTGTTTTTT.

This CDR3 is CASRPGQVSYEQYF. DNA of the CDR3: TGTGCCAGCAGGCCGGGACAGGTCTCCTACGAGCAGTACTTC. The chain has TRBV27 and TRBJ2-7; 8 bases are a match to TRBD1. The CDR3 consists of 14 residues. Germline trimming cut 6 bases from V and 0 bases from J; bases unmatched to any gene: 4. Germline CDR1 MNHEY, CDR2 SMNVEV (reference sequence).

The chain is built from TRBV7-9 and TRBJ2-7, with a possible D match to TRBD2 (5 bases). Germline assignment: CDR1 SEHNR and CDR2 FQNEAQ (reference sequence). The length of the CDR3 is 13 residues. V lost 2 bases and J 2 bases, leaving 7 bases between the germline ends. The CDR3 sequence: CASSLPGTYEQYF. Written as DNA, the CDR3 is TGTGCCAGCAGCTTACCGGGGACCTACGAGCAGTACTTC.

The chain has TRBV18 and TRBJ1-3; TRBD1 aligns across 7 bases. After removal of 6 bases from V and 4 bases from J, the junction contained 6 bases not matched to a gene. CDR1 and CDR2 from the germline V gene are KGHSH and LQKENI. The CDR3 totals 14 residues. The CDR3 DNA follows: TGTGCCAGCTCCCAGGACAGGTCCGGAAACACCATATATTTT. Translated, it gives CASSQDRSGNTIYF.

A note on this clone: At one end the junction does not follow the germline gene, possibly because of a read error. The chain joins TRBV7-7 to TRBJ2-3; 7 bases agree with TRBD1. CDR3 length: 16 residues. Germline CDR1 is SSHAT and CDR2 is FNYEAQ (reference sequence). The CDR3 protein is CASSLGGQTSTDTQYF. CDR3 nucleotides: TGTGCTAGCAGCTTAGGGGGACAGACTAGCACAGATACGCAGTATTTT.

The gene calls are TRBV6-5 and TRBJ2-7; 8 bases align to TRBD1. The junction had 8 bases not matched to a gene; V was cut back by 5 bases and J by 5 bases. CDR1 is MNHEY and CDR2 is SVGAGI in the germline V gene. This CDR3 has 14 residues. CDR3 coding DNA: TGTGCCAGCAGTATGACAGGGGCAGGCGACGAGCAGTACTTC. As protein: CASSMTGAGDEQYF.

The chain joins TRBV7-3 to TRBJ2-3; TRBD1 might be the D (5 bases). Germline lookup yields CDR1 SGHTA and CDR2 FQGTGA. V lost 2 bases and J lost 4, with 13 bases in between. There are 15 residues in the CDR3. The CDR3 is CASSLQGSAADTQYF. The CDR3 DNA reads TGTGCCAGCAGCTTACAGGGCTCCGCGGCAGATACGCAGTATTTT.

This clone came up a few times. This chain links TRBV18 with TRBJ2-7; 11 bases are a match to TRBD1. The CDR3 covers 14 residues. J gave up 6 bases and V 3 bases, and 4 bases lay outside the gene matches. Per germline, CDR1 KGHSH and CDR2 LQKENI. The CDR3 nucleotides read TGTGCCAGCTCACCCGGGACAGGGGGACGCGAGCAGTACTTC. Its translation: CASSPGTGGREQYF. The variable domain in full, completed from reference TRBV18 and TRBJ2-7, reads NAGVMQNPRHLVRRRGQEARLRCSPMKGHSHVYWYRQLPEEGLKFMVYLQKENIIDESGMPKERFSAEFPKEGPSILRIQQVVRGDSAAYFCASSPGTGGREQYFGPGTRLTVT.

This clone was seen once. The rearrangement uses TRBV6-1 and TRBJ1-3; D remains unclear. The V end lost 3 bases, the J end lost 0 bases, and 9 bases lay between the germline ends. CDR1 MNHNS and CDR2 SASEGT come from the germline V gene. The CDR3 spans 15 residues. The CDR3, as DNA: TGTGCCAGCAGTGAGGCCAGAAGCTCTGGAAACACCATATATTTT. Amino acids: CASSEARSSGNTIYF.

The V call is TRBV29-1, the J call TRBJ2-7, with TRBD1 matching over 8 bases. Trimming at V came to 1 base and at J to 10 bases, leaving 9 bases not matched to a gene. This CDR3 is 13 amino acids long. Germline CDR1 SQVTM, CDR2 ANQGSEA. Written as DNA, the CDR3 is TGCAGCGTTGAAGCCTCGCTAGGACAGGGCCAGTACTTC. As protein: CSVEASLGQGQYF.

This clone was picked up a small number of times. The chain joins TRBV7-9 to TRBJ2-7; tentatively, D is TRBD2 (5 bases). The CDR3 is made up of 16 amino acids. CDR1 and CDR2 from the germline V gene are SEHNR and FQNEAQ (reference sequence). V lost 6 bases to trimming and J lost 1 base, with 19 bases between them. The CDR3 DNA sequence: TGTGCCAGCAGTCCTCAAAGCGGAGGCTTTTCCTACGAGCAGTACTTC. Translation gives CASSPQSGGFSYEQYF. The full variable domain, rest sourced from reference TRBV7-9 and TRBJ2-7, is DTGVSQNPRHKITKRGQNVTFRCDPISEHNRLYWYRQTLGQGPEFLTYFQNEAQLEKSRLLSDRFSAERPKGSFSTLEIQRTEQGDSAMYLCASSPQSGGFSYEQYFGPGTRLTVT.

The rearrangement uses TRBV15 and TRBJ1-4; perhaps TRBD1 as D (6 bases). CDR1 and CDR2 from the germline V gene are LNHNV and YYDKDF (reference sequence). V lost 1 base to trimming and J lost 5 bases, with 8 bases between them. The CDR3 has 14 amino acids. The CDR3 DNA reads TGTGCCACCAGCAGAGGGACAGTGAATGAAAAACTGTTTTTT. Amino acids: CATSRGTVNEKLFF.

The V and J genes are TRBV28 and TRBJ2-3; 8 bases fit TRBD2. The CDR3 is made up of 15 amino acids. The germline gives CDR1 MDHEN, CDR2 SYDVKM. Unmatched junction bases numbered 9, after V lost 8 bases and J lost 2 bases. The CDR3 loop reads CASPPAGVPTDTQYF. DNA for the CDR3: TGTGCCAGCCCCCCAGCGGGAGTCCCCACAGATACGCAGTATTTT.

The chain is built from TRBV7-2 and TRBJ2-7, with TRBD2 matching 14 bases. The CDR3 runs 17 residues. The J segment lost 4 bases and the V segment lost 6 bases, leaving 11 bases of the junction unmatched. CDR1 is SGHTA, CDR2 FQGNSA, per germline. The CDR3 DNA reads TGTGCCAGCAGTCCGGGACTAGCGGGAGATCAAGGGTACGAGCAGTACTTC. This codes for CASSPGLAGDQGYEQYF.

This chain connects TRBV5-1 to TRBJ2-7; tentatively, D is TRBD2 (6 bases). V lost 7 bases to trimming and J lost 3 bases, with 14 bases between them. Germline CDR1 SGHRS, CDR2 YFSETQ. This CDR3 region has 13 residues. CDR3 DNA sequence: TGCGCCAGCCGGCGGGGAGCCAGCTACGAGCAGTACTTC. Residues: CASRRGASYEQYF.

The chain links TRBV19 to TRBJ2-2, with 8 bases aligning to TRBD2. Germline CDR1 LNHDA, CDR2 SQIVND (reference sequence). The V segment lost 7 bases and the J segment 9 bases; nucleotides outside the gene matches: 7. The CDR3 has 13 amino acids. In DNA, the CDR3 is TGTGCCAGTAAAGCGGGAGAGATTAGGGAGCTGTTTTTT. Its translation: CASKAGEIRELFF. The complete variable domain, with remaining parts taken from reference TRBV19 and TRBJ2-2, reads DGGITQSPKYLFRKEGQNVTLSCEQNLNHDAMYWYRQDPGQGLRLIYYSQIVNDFQKGDIAEGYSVSREKKESFPLTVTSAQKNPTAFYLCASKAGEIRELFFGEGSRLTVL.

V and J are TRBV5-1 and TRBJ2-7, with 7 positions matching TRBD2. Germline V gives CDR1 SGHRS, CDR2 YFSETQ. The trim removed 1 base at V and 2 bases at J, leaving 6 bases unmatched. The CDR3 sequence is 15 residues long. CDR3: CASSLWAGVAYEQYF. The CDR3 nucleotides read TGCGCCAGCAGCTTGTGGGCGGGAGTAGCCTACGAGCAGTACTTC.

On this clone itself: Germline and junction disagree at one end, which may indicate a read error. This chain connects TRBV5-1 to TRBJ2-3; TRBD1 agrees at 12 bases. Germline loops: CDR1 SGHRS, CDR2 YFSETQ. The length of the CDR3 is 14 residues. The DNA of the CDR3 is TGCGCCAGCAGCGACACTTTCCGGGACAGGGGGCGGAATTTT. Translating it yields CASSDTFRDRGRNF. The variable domain in full, with the rest retrieved from reference TRBV5-1 and TRBJ2-3, is KAGVTQTPRYLIKTRGQQVTLSCSPISGHRSVSWYQQTPGQGLQFLFEYFSETQRNKGNFPGRFSGRQFSNSRSEMNVSTLELGDSALYLCASSDTFRDRGRNFGPGTRLTVL.

The rearrangement joins TRBV6-1 to TRBJ2-1; TRBD2 is a possible D gene (6 bases). Trimming removed 6 bases at V and 3 bases at J, with 9 bases between. CDR1 MNHNS and CDR2 SASEGT come from the germline V gene. The CDR3 contains 13 residues. This CDR3 is CASSGSFYNEQFF. CDR3 in DNA: TGTGCCAGCAGCGGGAGCTTCTACAATGAGCAGTTCTTC.

V and J are TRBV11-2 and TRBJ2-7; 11 nucleotides agree with TRBD1. Germline V gives CDR1 SGHAT, CDR2 FQNNGV. With V trimmed by 1 base and J by 3 bases, 2 bases remained unmatched. The CDR3 spans 15 residues. The CDR3 loop reads CASSLGDRGFYEQYF. CDR3 sequence (DNA): TGTGCCAGCAGCTTAGGGGACAGGGGGTTCTACGAGCAGTACTTC.

This clone has only a few counts. This chain joins TRBV27 and TRBJ1-1; D not resolved. Trimming removed 3 bases from V and 0 bases from J, with 11 bases in between. CDR3 size: 15 residues. Germline values: CDR1 MNHEY, CDR2 SMNVEV (reference sequence). CDR3 in DNA: TGTGCCAGCAGTTTCTCTACTCCAATGAACACTGAAGCTTTCTTT. As protein: CASSFSTPMNTEAFF.